The subject of this entry is one T cell receptor beta chain. These data are taken from a study of Graves' ophthalmopathy and Graves' hyperthyroidism. Germline V gene data show CDR1 as MDHEN and CDR2 as SYDVKM. Losses at the gene ends were 4 bases for V and 7 bases for J; bases not matched to a gene: 10. The CDR3 is 16 amino acids. Amplified material comprised TCR beta CDR3 regions derived from RNA transcripts. First-round RT-PCR with HTBI primers preceded a second-round multiplex PCR. TCRdb reprocessed the multiplex PCR reads with MiXCR, giving one entry per CDR3 protein. The sample lists some 370,000 distinct CDR3 sequences; approximately 18% were seen once.

The sequencing sample was made of peripheral blood. The sequence derives from an adult woman with stable Graves' hyperthyroidism. The chain combines TRBV28 with TRBJ1-6, with 7 bases fitting TRBD1. As DNA, the CDR3 is TGTGCCAGCAGTTATATCCCGGGACAGAGGAATTCACCCCTCCACTTT. This translates into CASSYIPGQRNSPLHF. Full variable domain (missing parts from reference TRBV28 and TRBJ1-6): DVKVTQSSRYLVKRTGEKVFLECVQDMDHENMFWYRQDPGLGLRLIYFSYDVKMKEKGDIPEGYSVSREKKERFSLILESASTNQTSMYLCASSYIPGQRNSPLHFGNGTRLTVT.